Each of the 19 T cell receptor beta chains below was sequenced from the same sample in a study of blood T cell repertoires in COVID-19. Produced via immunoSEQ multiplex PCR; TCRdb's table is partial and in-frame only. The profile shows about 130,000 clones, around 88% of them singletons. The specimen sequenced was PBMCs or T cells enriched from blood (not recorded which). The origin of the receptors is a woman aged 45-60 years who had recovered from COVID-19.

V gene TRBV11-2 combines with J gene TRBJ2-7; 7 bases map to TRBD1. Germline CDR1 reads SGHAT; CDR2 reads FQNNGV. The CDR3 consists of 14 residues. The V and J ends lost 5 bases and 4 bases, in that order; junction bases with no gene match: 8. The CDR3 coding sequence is TGTGCCAGCAGCAAATCACAGGGGAAATACGAGCAGTACTTC. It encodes CASSKSQGKYEQYF.

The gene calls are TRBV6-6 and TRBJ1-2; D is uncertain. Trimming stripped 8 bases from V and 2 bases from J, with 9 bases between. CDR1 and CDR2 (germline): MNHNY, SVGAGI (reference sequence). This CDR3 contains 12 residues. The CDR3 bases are TGTGCCAGCGCGGGCACAAACTATGGCTACACCTTC. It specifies CASAGTNYGYTF.

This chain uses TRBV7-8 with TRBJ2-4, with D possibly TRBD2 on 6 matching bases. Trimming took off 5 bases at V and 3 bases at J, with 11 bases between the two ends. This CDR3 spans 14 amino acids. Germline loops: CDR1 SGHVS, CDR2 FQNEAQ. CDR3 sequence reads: CASSTGGNKNIQYF. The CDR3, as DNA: TGTGCCAGCAGCACCGGGGGTAACAAAAACATTCAGTACTTC.

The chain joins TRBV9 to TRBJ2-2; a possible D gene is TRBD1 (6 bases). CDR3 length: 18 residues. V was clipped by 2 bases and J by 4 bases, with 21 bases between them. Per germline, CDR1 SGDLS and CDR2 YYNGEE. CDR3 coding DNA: TGTGCCAGCAGCGTCCTATTCGGGTCAGGGGCGGGCACCGGGGAGCTGTTTTTT. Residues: CASSVLFGSGAGTGELFF. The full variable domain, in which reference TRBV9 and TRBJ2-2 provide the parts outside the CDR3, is DSGVTQTPKHLITATGQRVTLRCSPRSGDLSVYWYQQSLDQGLQFLIQYYNGEERAKGNILERFSAQQFPDLHSELNLSSLELGDSALYFCASSVLFGSGAGTGELFFGEGSRLTVL.

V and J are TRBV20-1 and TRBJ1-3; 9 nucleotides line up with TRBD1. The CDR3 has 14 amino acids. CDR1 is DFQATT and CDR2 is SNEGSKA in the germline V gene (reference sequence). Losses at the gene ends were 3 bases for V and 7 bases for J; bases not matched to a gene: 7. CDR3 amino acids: CSASGDRVPNTIYF. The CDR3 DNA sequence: TGCAGTGCTAGTGGGGACAGGGTTCCCAACACCATATATTTT.

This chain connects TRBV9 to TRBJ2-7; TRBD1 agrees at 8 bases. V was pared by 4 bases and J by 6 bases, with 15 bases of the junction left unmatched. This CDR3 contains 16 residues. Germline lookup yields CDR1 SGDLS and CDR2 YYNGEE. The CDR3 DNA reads TGTGCCAGCAGCCCCCAGGAGACAGGGGTGAGATCCGAGCAGTACTTC. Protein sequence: CASSPQETGVRSEQYF.

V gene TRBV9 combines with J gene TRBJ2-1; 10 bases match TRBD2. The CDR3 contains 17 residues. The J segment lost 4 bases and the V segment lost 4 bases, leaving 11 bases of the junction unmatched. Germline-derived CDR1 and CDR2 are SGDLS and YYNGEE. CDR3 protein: CASSTNPSGSSYNEQFF. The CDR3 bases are TGTGCCAGCAGCACCAATCCTAGCGGGAGCTCTTACAATGAGCAGTTCTTC.

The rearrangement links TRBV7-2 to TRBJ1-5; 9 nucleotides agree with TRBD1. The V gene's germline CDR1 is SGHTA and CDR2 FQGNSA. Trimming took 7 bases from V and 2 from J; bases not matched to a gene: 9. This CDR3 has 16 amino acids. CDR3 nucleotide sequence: TGTGCCAGCAACCAACAGGGGGCGGGCGGCAATCAGCCCCAGCATTTT. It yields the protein CASNQQGAGGNQPQHF. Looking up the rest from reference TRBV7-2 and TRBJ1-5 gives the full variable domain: GAGVSQSPSNKVTEKGKDVELRCDPISGHTALYWYRQSLGQGLEFLIYFQGNSAPDKSGLPSDRFSAERTGGSVSTLTIQRTQQEDSAVYLCASNQQGAGGNQPQHFGDGTRLSIL.

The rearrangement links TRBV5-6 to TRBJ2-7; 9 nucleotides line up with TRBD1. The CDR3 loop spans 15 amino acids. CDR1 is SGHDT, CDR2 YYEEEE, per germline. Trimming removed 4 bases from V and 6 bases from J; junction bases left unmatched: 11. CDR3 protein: CASSAGTGSRREQYF. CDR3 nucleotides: TGTGCCAGCAGCGCTGGGACAGGGTCACGACGCGAGCAGTACTTC.

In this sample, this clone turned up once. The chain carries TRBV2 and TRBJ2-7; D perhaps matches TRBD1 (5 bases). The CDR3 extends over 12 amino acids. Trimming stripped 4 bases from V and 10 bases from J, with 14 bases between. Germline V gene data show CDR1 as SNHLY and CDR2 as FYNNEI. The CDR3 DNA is TGTGCCAGCAGTGCCCCAGGGCGGATCCAGTACTTC. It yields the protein CASSAPGRIQYF.

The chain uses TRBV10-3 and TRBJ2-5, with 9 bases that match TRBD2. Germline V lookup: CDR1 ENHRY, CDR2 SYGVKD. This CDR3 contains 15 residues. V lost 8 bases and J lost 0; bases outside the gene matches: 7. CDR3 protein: CAIRGERGDQETQYF. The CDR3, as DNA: TGTGCCATCCGGGGGGAGCGGGGGGACCAAGAGACCCAGTACTTC.

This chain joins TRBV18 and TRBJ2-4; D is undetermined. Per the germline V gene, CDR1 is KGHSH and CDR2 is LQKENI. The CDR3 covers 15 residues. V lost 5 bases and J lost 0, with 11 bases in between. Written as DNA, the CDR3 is TGTGCCAGCTCAAGCCCAGGTTTAGCCAAAAACATTCAGTACTTC. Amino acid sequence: CASSSPGLAKNIQYF.

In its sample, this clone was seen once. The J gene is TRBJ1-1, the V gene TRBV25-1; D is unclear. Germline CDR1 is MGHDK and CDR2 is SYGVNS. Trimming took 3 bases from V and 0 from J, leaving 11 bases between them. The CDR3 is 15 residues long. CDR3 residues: CASSEWAGMNTEAFF. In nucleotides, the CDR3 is TGTGCCAGCAGTGAGTGGGCGGGGATGAACACTGAAGCTTTCTTT.

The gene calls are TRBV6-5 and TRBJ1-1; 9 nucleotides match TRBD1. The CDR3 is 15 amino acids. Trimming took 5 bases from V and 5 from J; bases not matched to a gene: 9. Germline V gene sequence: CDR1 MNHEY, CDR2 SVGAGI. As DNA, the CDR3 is TGTGCCAGCAGTCTAACCGGGACAGGGTGGACTGAAGCTTTCTTT. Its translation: CASSLTGTGWTEAFF.

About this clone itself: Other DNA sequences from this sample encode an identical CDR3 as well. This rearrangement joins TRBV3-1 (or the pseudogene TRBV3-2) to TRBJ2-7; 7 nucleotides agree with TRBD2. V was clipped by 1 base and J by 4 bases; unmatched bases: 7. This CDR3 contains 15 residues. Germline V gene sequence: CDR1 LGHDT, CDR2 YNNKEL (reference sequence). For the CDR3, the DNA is TGTGCCAGCAGCCAAGTGAGTCAGGGAGGGTACGAGCAGTACTTC. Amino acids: CASSQVSQGGYEQYF.

CDR3 DNA sequence: TGTGCCAGCAGCCAGTTAAGCGGGGGGGCCATGGGTGAGCAGTTCTTC. Translating it yields CASSQLSGGAMGEQFF. The chain joins TRBV3-1 (or the pseudogene TRBV3-2) to TRBJ2-1, with TRBD2 matching 10 bases. Unmatched junction bases numbered 11, after V lost 3 bases and J lost 9 bases. This CDR3 contains 16 residues. Looked up from germline, CDR1 is LGHDT and CDR2 is YNNKEL (reference sequence).

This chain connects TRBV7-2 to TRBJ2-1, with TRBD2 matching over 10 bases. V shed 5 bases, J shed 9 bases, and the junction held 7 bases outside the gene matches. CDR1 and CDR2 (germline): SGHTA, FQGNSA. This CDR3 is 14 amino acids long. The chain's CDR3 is CASSPVAGGVEQFF. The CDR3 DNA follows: TGTGCCAGCAGCCCCGTAGCGGGGGGAGTTGAGCAGTTCTTC.

CDR3 nucleotide sequence: TGTGCCAGCTCACCAAGGGGACAGACCTATGGCTACACCTTC. It is translated as CASSPRGQTYGYTF. The chain is built from TRBV18 and TRBJ1-2, with 7 positions matching TRBD1. This CDR3 is 14 amino acids long. The trim removed 2 bases at V and 4 bases at J, leaving 4 bases unmatched. Germline-derived CDR1 and CDR2 are KGHSH and LQKENI.

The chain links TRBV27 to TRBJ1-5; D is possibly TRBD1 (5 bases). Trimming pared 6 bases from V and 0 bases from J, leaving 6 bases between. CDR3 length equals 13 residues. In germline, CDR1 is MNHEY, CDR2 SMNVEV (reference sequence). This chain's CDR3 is CASSRVSNQPQHF. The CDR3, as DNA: TGTGCCAGCAGCAGGGTTAGCAATCAGCCCCAGCATTTT.